This TCR beta chain emerged from a study of T cell changes during pregnancy in multiple sclerosis. The repertoire was sequenced with immunoSEQ multiplex PCR; TCRdb's copy has only in-frame clones and lacks some. The sample has over 35,000 clones; about 90% are singletons. The CDR3 contains 17 residues. Trimming removed 0 bases at V and 0 bases at J, with 10 bases between. Germline V gives CDR1 SGDLS, CDR2 YYNGEE. Specimen: CD8+ T cells from peripheral blood mononuclear cells, collected in the first trimester of pregnancy. The chain has TRBV9 and TRBJ1-6; D remains unclear. The clonotype originates from a female donor with multiple sclerosis, enrolled in a pregnancy study. The CDR3 loop is CASSVVEGGSYNSPLHF. In DNA form, the CDR3 reads TGTGCCAGCAGCGTAGTCGAGGGAGGCTCCTATAATTCACCCCTCCACTTT.